The sequence of this TCR beta chain was determined in a study of cytomegalovirus exposure and HLA in healthy donors. The study, taken as a whole, reports: TCR beta V- and J-gene trimming was later associated with a missense DCLRE1C variant. Later analysis placed DRB1 highest and HLA-C lowest in TCR association rates, which differed by HLA locus. Reportedly, TCR beta sequences accurately predicted HLA-A and HLA-B alleles in most subjects.

Germline V CDR1 and CDR2: MNHEY, SMNVEV (reference sequence). Unmatched junction bases numbered 8, after V lost 2 bases and J lost 5 bases. The CDR3 covers 15 residues. On this clone: Its target is unknown.

The PCR employed 60 Vbeta primers together with 13 Jbeta primers. Original analysis: Later reanalysis found 75 million to 100 million unique TCR beta chains, 9 million to 12 million of them shared. Generated by immunoSEQ multiplex PCR, the TCRdb table keeps only in-frame clones and is missing some. That table gives V, J and clone size, and the DNA gave D and trimming. The data show under 150,000 clones, with roughly 83% seen just once and 1.5% held by the top ten. The TCR comes from a middle-aged man in good health and CMV-seronegative. The chain carries TRBV27 and TRBJ2-7; 8 positions agree with TRBD2. Sequencing was performed on PBMCs. The CDR3 is CASSLGGRPGHEQYF. The CDR3 bases are TGTGCCAGCAGTTTAGGCGGGAGGCCGGGGCACGAGCAGTACTTC.